Presented here are 13 T cell receptor beta chains from one specimen sequenced in a study of blood T cell repertoires in COVID-19 (dated by TCRdb to 2020 to 2021). Libraries were constructed by the immunoSEQ multiplex PCR assay. The immuneACCESS repertoire file appears here via TCRdb, limited to in-frame rearrangements. These files lack a portion of the clones; in checked studies, under half of the deficit traces to unresolved V genes, and the cause of the others is not known. The sample profile shows more than 65,000 clones; around 88% of them were found once. The top ten clones comprise 5% to 5.5% of the sample. The specimen was peripheral blood. The source of these receptors is a man in his sixties with acute or convalescent COVID-19.

This chain joins TRBV7-2 and TRBJ2-3, with D perhaps matching TRBD2 (6 bases). The V gene's germline CDR1 is SGHTA and CDR2 FQGNSA. The V end lost 5 bases, the J end lost 6 bases, and 21 bases lay between the germline ends. CDR3 size: 16 residues. The CDR3 loop is CASSHGRRAGGDTQYF. The CDR3 DNA is TGTGCCAGCAGCCACGGGCGGCGAGCGGGTGGGGATACGCAGTATTTT.

J is TRBJ2-1 and V is TRBV3-1 (or the pseudogene TRBV3-2); TRBD2 is a possible D gene (7 bases). The CDR3 sequence is 17 residues long. The V gene lost 1 base and the J gene lost 7 bases, with 20 bases spanning the gap. In germline, CDR1 is LGHDT, CDR2 YNNKEL (reference sequence). CDR3 sequence reads: CASSQVGGAGTGNEQFF. The CDR3 nucleotides are TGTGCCAGCAGCCAAGTAGGGGGAGCGGGGACGGGGAATGAGCAGTTCTTC.

In its sample, this clone was seen once. The J gene is TRBJ2-3, the V gene TRBV27; TRBD2 matches at 8 bases. The CDR3 runs 14 residues. Germline lookup yields CDR1 MNHEY and CDR2 SMNVEV (reference sequence). V lost 7 bases to trimming and J lost 3 bases; unmatched junction nucleotides: 6. The CDR3 sequence is CASTPSGGTDTQYF. The CDR3 DNA reads as TGTGCCAGCACCCCGAGCGGGGGAACAGATACGCAGTATTTT.

The V and J genes are TRBV7-2 and TRBJ1-2, with D maybe TRBD1 (6 bases). This CDR3 region has 14 residues. The V and J ends lost 6 bases and 2 bases respectively, with 13 bases between them. Germline-derived CDR1 and CDR2 are SGHTA and FQGNSA. CDR3 in DNA: TGTGCCAGCAGGGGGACAAATGCAAACTATGGCTACACCTTC. Translated, it gives CASRGTNANYGYTF. The entire variable domain, with the rest obtained from reference TRBV7-2 and TRBJ1-2, is as follows: GAGVSQSPSNKVTEKGKDVELRCDPISGHTALYWYRQSLGQGLEFLIYFQGNSAPDKSGLPSDRFSAERTGGSVSTLTIQRTQQEDSAVYLCASRGTNANYGYTFGSGTRLTVV.

The V call is TRBV15, the J call TRBJ2-7; D gene ambiguous. Per the germline V gene, CDR1 is LNHNV and CDR2 is YYDKDF (reference sequence). V was shortened by 1 base and J by 6 bases, with 7 bases between the two germline ends. The CDR3 extends over 12 amino acids. The CDR3 reads CATSRVTGEQYF. As DNA, the CDR3 is TGTGCCACCAGCAGAGTGACGGGCGAGCAGTACTTC.

The CDR3 loop reads CASSIGLLWGYTF. CDR3 DNA sequence: TGTGCCAGCAGCATCGGACTTCTGTGGGGCTACACCTTC. The rearrangement joins TRBV7-2 to TRBJ1-2; D is undetermined. V shed 5 bases and J shed 8 bases, with 15 bases lying between them. CDR3 length equals 13 residues. From germline, CDR1 is SGHTA and CDR2 FQGNSA.

The chain links TRBV5-1 to TRBJ2-7; a possible D gene is TRBD2 (6 bases). Per germline, CDR1 SGHRS and CDR2 YFSETQ. V lost 4 bases to trimming and J lost 5 bases, with 28 bases between them. This CDR3 is built from 18 residues. CDR3 sequence: CASSPRDGHPPGGDEQYF. The DNA of the CDR3 is TGCGCCAGCAGCCCCCGGGACGGACACCCCCCAGGAGGGGACGAGCAGTACTTC.

The rearrangement joins TRBV6-5 to TRBJ1-4; D is unclear. Trimming stripped 0 bases from V and 4 bases from J, with 12 bases between. There are 16 residues in the CDR3. Germline V gene lookup returns CDR1 MNHEY and CDR2 SVGAGI. In nucleotides, the CDR3 is TGTGCCAGCAGTTACTCGGTAACATCGGGTAATGAAAAACTGTTTTTT. As protein: CASSYSVTSGNEKLFF.

This chain connects TRBV20-1 to TRBJ2-3, with D possibly being TRBD2 (5 bases). V lost 1 base and J lost 6, with 5 bases in between. The germline CDR1 and CDR2 sequences are DFQATT and SNEGSKA (reference sequence). The CDR3 totals 11 residues. The CDR3 nucleotides read TGCAGTGCTAGAGCGGGGGATACGCAGTATTTT. It codes for CSARAGDTQYF.

This rearrangement joins TRBV11-2 to TRBJ2-3; 7 bases map to TRBD2. The CDR3 is made up of 17 amino acids. Germline CDR1 SGHAT, CDR2 FQNNGV. The J segment lost 2 bases and the V segment lost 5 bases, leaving 13 bases of the junction unmatched. Here the CDR3 DNA reads TGTGCCAGCAGCATCCGTCTGGGCGGGAGTTCCACAGATACGCAGTATTTT. It encodes CASSIRLGGSSTDTQYF.

V usage is TRBV6-1 and J usage is TRBJ1-1; 8 nucleotides match TRBD1. The germline gives CDR1 MNHNS, CDR2 SASEGT. This CDR3 has 15 amino acids. The ends lost 1 base at V and 9 bases at J; junction bases unmatched: 10. This CDR3 reads CASSEDTAGGWKAFF. Here the CDR3 DNA reads TGTGCCAGCAGTGAAGATACGGCAGGGGGCTGGAAAGCTTTCTTT.

The chain joins TRBV3-1 (or the pseudogene TRBV3-2) to TRBJ2-3; 9 bases agree with TRBD2. The CDR3 is 16 residues long. Germline V gene data show CDR1 as LGHDT and CDR2 as YNNKEL (reference sequence). V lost 4 bases, J lost 2 bases, and 7 bases stayed unmatched. Here the CDR3 reads CASSPLAGGYTDTQYF. DNA of the CDR3: TGTGCCAGCAGCCCCCTCGCGGGGGGGTACACAGATACGCAGTATTTT.

This clone has only a few counts. The rearrangement joins TRBV7-2 to TRBJ1-2; D call uncertain. CDR3 length: 14 residues. Between the trimmed V and J ends, which lost 3 bases and 4 bases, there was a span of 12 bases. The germline CDR1 and CDR2 sequences are SGHTA and FQGNSA. The CDR3 region has the DNA TGTGCCAGCAGCTTGGAGGGCAGCTTCTATGGCTACACCTTC. Translated, it gives CASSLEGSFYGYTF.